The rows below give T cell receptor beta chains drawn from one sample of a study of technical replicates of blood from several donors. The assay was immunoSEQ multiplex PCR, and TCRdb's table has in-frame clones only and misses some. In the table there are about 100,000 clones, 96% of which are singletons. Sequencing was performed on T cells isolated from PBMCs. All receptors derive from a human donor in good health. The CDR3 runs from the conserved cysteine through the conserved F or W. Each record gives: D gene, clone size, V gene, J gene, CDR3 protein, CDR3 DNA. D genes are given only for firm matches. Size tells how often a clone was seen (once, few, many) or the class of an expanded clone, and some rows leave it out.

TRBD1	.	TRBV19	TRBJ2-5	CASSGGQGLGETQYF	TGTGCCAGTAGTGGGGGACAGGGGCTCGGGGAGACCCAGTACTTC
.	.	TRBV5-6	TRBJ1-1	CASSLAGPTEAFF	TGTGCCAGCAGCTTGGCGGGTCCCACTGAAGCTTTCTTT
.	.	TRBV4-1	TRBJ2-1	CASSHRLGNEQFF	TGCGCCAGCAGCCACCGACTAGGAAATGAGCAGTTCTTC
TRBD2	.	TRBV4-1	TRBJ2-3	CASSQDLTSGMREAQYF	TGCGCCAGCAGCCAAGACTTAACTAGCGGTATGAGAGAGGCGCAGTATTTT
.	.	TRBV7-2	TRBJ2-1	CARGGLSSYNEQFF	TGTGCCAGGGGCGGGCTTAGCTCCTACAATGAGCAGTTCTTC
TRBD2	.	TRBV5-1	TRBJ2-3	CASSSLGLAGSDTQYF	TGCGCCAGCAGCAGCCTGGGACTAGCGGGTTCGGATACGCAGTATTTT
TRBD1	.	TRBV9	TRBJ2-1	CASSARRGLGDNEQFF	TGTGCCAGCAGCGCCCGAAGGGGGCTGGGCGACAATGAGCAGTTCTTC
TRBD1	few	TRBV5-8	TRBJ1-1	CASSSGTALWTEAFF	TGTGCCAGCAGCTCCGGGACAGCCCTATGGACTGAAGCTTTCTTT
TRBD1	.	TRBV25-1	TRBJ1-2	CASNNGQGVGYGYTF	TGTGCCAGCAACAACGGACAGGGAGTAGGGTATGGCTACACCTTC
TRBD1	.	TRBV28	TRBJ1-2	CASSLVTGRGYTF	TGTGCCAGCAGTTTGGTGACAGGGCGCGGCTACACCTTC
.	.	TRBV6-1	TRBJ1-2	CASSEAGATGGYTF	TGTGCCAGCAGTGAAGCGGGGGCTACTGGTGGCTACACCTTC
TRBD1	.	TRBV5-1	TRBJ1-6	CASSLETGNNSPLHF	TGCGCCAGCAGCTTGGAGACAGGGAATAATTCACCCCTCCACTTT
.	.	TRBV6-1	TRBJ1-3	CASRQGATSGNTIYF	TGTGCCAGCAGACAGGGCGCAACCTCTGGAAACACCATATATTTT
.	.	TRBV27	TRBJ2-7	CASGWGPDYEQYF	TGTGCCAGCGGGTGGGGGCCCGACTACGAGCAGTACTTC
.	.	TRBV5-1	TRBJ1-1	CASSWYPGVAEAFF	TGCGCCAGCAGCTGGTACCCAGGGGTCGCTGAAGCTTTCTTT
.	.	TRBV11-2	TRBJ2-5	CASSLDQGEDETQYF	TGTGCCAGCAGCTTAGATCAAGGGGAGGACGAAACCCAGTACTTC
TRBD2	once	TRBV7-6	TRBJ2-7	CASSGGLAGRGYEQYF	TGTGCCAGCAGCGGGGGACTAGCGGGTAGGGGCTACGAGCAGTACTTC
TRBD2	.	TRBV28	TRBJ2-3	CASSSAGISGRGTDTQYF	TGTGCCAGCAGTTCAGCGGGAATATCCGGCCGGGGCACAGATACGCAGTATTTT
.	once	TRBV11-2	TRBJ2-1	CASSLGQGTNEQFF	TGTGCCAGCAGCTTGGGTCAGGGGACGAATGAGCAGTTCTTC
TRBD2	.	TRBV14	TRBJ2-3	CASSPLAGQADTQYF	TGTGCCAGCAGCCCGTTAGCGGGGCAGGCAGATACGCAGTATTTT
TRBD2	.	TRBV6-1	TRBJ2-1	CASRRGTSGIEQFF	TGTGCCAGCAGAAGGGGGACTAGCGGCATCGAGCAGTTCTTC
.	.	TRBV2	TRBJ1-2	CASSGDGGGYGYTF	TGTGCCAGCAGCGGGGACGGGGGGGGCTATGGCTACACCTTC
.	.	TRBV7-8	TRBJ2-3	CASSLAGRGRTDTQYF	TGTGCCAGCAGCTTAGCGGGCAGGGGGAGGACAGATACGCAGTATTTT
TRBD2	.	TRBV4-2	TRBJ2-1	CASSREIAGGYNEQFF	TGTGCCAGCAGCCGTGAAATAGCGGGGGGATACAATGAGCAGTTCTTC
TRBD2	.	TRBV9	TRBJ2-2	CASSVSGVNTGELFF	TGTGCCAGCAGCGTTAGCGGGGTGAACACCGGGGAGCTGTTTTTT
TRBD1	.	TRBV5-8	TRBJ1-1	CASSLGTGLMNTEAFF	TGTGCCAGCAGCTTGGGGACAGGGCTGATGAACACTGAAGCTTTCTTT
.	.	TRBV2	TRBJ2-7	CASKIQGVGYEQYF	TGTGCCAGCAAGATACAGGGAGTAGGCTACGAGCAGTACTTC
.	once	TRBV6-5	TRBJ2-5	CASSPANWATQYF	TGTGCCAGCAGCCCAGCCAACTGGGCAACCCAGTACTTC
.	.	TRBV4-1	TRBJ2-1	CASSPRLTFNEQFF	TGCGCCAGCAGCCCGCGGCTTACTTTCAACGAGCAGTTCTTC
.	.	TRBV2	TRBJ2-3	CASSYTDTQYF	TGTGCCAGCAGCTACACAGATACGCAGTATTTT
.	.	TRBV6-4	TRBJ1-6	CASSDSWTKNSPLHF	TGTGCCAGCAGTGACTCCTGGACAAAGAATTCACCCCTCCACTTT
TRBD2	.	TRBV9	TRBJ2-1	CASSVSGRARNEQFF	TGTGCCAGCAGCGTTAGCGGGAGGGCCAGGAATGAGCAGTTCTTC
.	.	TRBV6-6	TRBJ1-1	CASSSNTEAFF	TGTGCCAGCAGTTCAAACACTGAAGCTTTCTTT
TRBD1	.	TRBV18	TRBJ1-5	CASSTGENQPQHF	TGTGCCAGCTCAACAGGGGAAAATCAGCCCCAGCATTTT
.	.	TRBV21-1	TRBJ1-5	CASSQTGGAALHPGQLNQPQHF	TGTGCCAGCAGCCAGACAGGGGGCGCGGCCCTTCACCCGGGTCAGTTGAATCAGCCCCAGCATTTT
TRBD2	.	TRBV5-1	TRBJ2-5	CASSLGPQRGGGTPQETQYF	TGCGCCAGCAGCTTGGGACCCCAGCGGGGGGGCGGGACGCCCCAAGAGACCCAGTACTTC
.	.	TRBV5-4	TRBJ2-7	CASSKGGAREQYF	TGTGCCAGCAGCAAAGGGGGAGCGCGCGAGCAGTACTTC
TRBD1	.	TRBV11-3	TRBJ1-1	CASSSTGGQAFF	TGTGCCAGCAGCTCGACAGGGGGCCAAGCTTTCTTT
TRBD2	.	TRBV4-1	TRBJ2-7	CASSSRTSGSYEQYF	TGCGCCAGCAGCTCGAGGACTAGCGGGAGTTACGAGCAGTACTTC
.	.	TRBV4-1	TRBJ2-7	CASSQGATYEQYF	TGCGCCAGCAGCCAAGGAGCTACCTACGAGCAGTACTTC
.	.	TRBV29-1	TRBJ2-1	CSVGTTVSSSYNEQFF	TGCAGCGTTGGGACGACAGTTTCGAGCTCCTACAATGAGCAGTTCTTC
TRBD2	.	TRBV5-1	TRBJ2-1	CASSLSGRSGNEQFF	TGCGCCAGCAGCTTGAGCGGGAGGTCGGGTAATGAGCAGTTCTTC
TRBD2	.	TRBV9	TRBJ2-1	CASSAGTSAYNEQFF	TGTGCCAGCAGCGCCGGGACTAGCGCGTACAATGAGCAGTTCTTC